One sample yielded the 30 T cell receptor beta chains listed below, sequenced in a study of blood T cell repertoires in COVID-19 (dated by TCRdb to 2020 to 2022). Libraries were built with the immunoSEQ multiplex PCR assay. TCRdb's version of the immuneACCESS table is confined to in-frame rearrangements and falls short of the full clone set. An unresolved V gene accounts for under half of the shortfall where checked; the remainder is of unknown origin. The sample records around 220,000 clones, around 84% of which are singletons. Clones ranked in the top ten supply just under 20% of the sample. The material sequenced was peripheral blood. All receptors come from a young man with active or convalescent COVID-19.

V and J are TRBV4-1 and TRBJ1-2, with 7 nucleotides matching TRBD1. The V gene end was trimmed by 0 bases and the J gene end by 2 bases; junction bases not matched to a gene: 0. The CDR3 extends over 14 amino acids. Germline V gene data show CDR1 as MGHRA and CDR2 as YSYEKL. CDR3 in amino acids: CASSQDRGNYGYTF. CDR3 bases: TGCGCCAGCAGCCAAGACAGGGGGAACTATGGCTACACCTTC.

This clone was detected once. This sequence joins TRBV28 and TRBJ2-5; TRBD2 matches 7 bases. V trimming: 3 bases; J trimming: 5 bases; junction bases outside the gene matches: 9. This CDR3 comprises 15 residues. Germline V gene data show CDR1 as MDHEN and CDR2 as SYDVKM. CDR3 sequence (DNA): TGTGCCAGCAGTTTGGCTAGCGGCGGGGAGGAGACCCAGTACTTC. Encoded protein: CASSLASGGEETQYF.

The chain couples TRBV5-1 to TRBJ2-3; 7 nucleotides agree with TRBD1. From germline, CDR1 is SGHRS and CDR2 YFSETQ. Losses at the gene ends were 4 bases for V and 3 bases for J; bases not matched to a gene: 5. This CDR3 has 14 amino acids. In DNA form, the CDR3 reads TGCGCCAGCAGCAGGAGGACAGGAACAGATACGCAGTATTTT. Translation gives CASSRRTGTDTQYF.

The chain uses TRBV5-1 and TRBJ1-2; 7 positions match TRBD1. The CDR3 runs to 14 residues. Germline trimming cut 4 bases from V and 5 bases from J; bases unmatched to any gene: 8. Looked up from germline, CDR1 is SGHRS and CDR2 is YFSETQ. For the CDR3, the DNA is TGCGCCAGCAGCGTCACAGGGGATCGGTATGGCTACACCTTC. Translated, it gives CASSVTGDRYGYTF.

In DNA form, the CDR3 reads TGTGCCAGCAGCCCCGGAAGGGCGGGACTGTGGGATACGCAGTATTTT. Protein product: CASSPGRAGLWDTQYF. This chain joins TRBV9 and TRBJ2-3; tentatively, D is TRBD2 (6 bases). The CDR3 runs 16 residues. Germline V gives CDR1 SGDLS, CDR2 YYNGEE. V was trimmed by 4 bases and J by 6 bases, leaving 21 bases between them.

This clone was counted only a few times. This rearrangement joins TRBV5-4 to TRBJ2-1; 11 nucleotides line up with TRBD2. This CDR3 is 14 amino acids long. Germline V lookup: CDR1 SGHNT, CDR2 YYREEE (reference sequence). Trimming took 3 bases from V and 9 from J; bases not matched to a gene: 5. The CDR3 nucleotides are TGTGCCAGCAGCTCACCTAGCGGGGGGTTTGAGCAGTTCTTC. This gives the protein CASSSPSGGFEQFF.

This clone was seen only a few times. This rearrangement joins TRBV19 to TRBJ2-3, with 7 bases identical to TRBD2. Per germline, CDR1 LNHDA and CDR2 SQIVND (reference sequence). The trim removed 6 bases at V and 5 bases at J, leaving 5 bases unmatched. CDR3 length: 13 residues. The CDR3 DNA reads as TGTGCCAGTAGCCCCGGCGGGAGAGATACGCAGTATTTT. Translated: CASSPGGRDTQYF.

The chain employs TRBV19 and TRBJ2-7, with TRBD2 identical over 8 bases. The CDR3 sequence is 16 residues long. Trimming removed 0 bases from V and 3 bases from J; junction bases left unmatched: 7. The germline V gene has CDR1 LNHDA and CDR2 SQIVND (reference sequence). The CDR3 nucleotides are TGTGCCAGTAGTATAGATCAGCGGGAGTATTACTACGAGCAGTACTTC. Amino acids: CASSIDQREYYYEQYF.

The chain employs TRBV4-3 and TRBJ2-5, with 7 bases that match TRBD1. Germline-derived CDR1 and CDR2 are LGHNA and YSLEER. This CDR3 is 16 amino acids long. J gave up 3 bases and V 4 bases, and 11 bases lay outside the gene matches. The DNA for the CDR3 is TGCGCCAGCAGCCCCTACGACAGGGCAGGAAAAGAGACCCAGTACTTC. It specifies CASSPYDRAGKETQYF.

Regarding this clone: The same CDR3 is also encoded by other DNA sequences in this sample. The rearrangement joins TRBV4-3 to TRBJ2-3; 7 positions agree with TRBD1. CDR1 is LGHNA, CDR2 YSLEER, per germline. This CDR3 has 15 residues. With 0 bases clipped from V and 3 bases from J, the junction kept 3 bases outside the gene matches. CDR3 sequence reads: CASSQDHRGTDTQYF. The CDR3 coding sequence is TGCGCCAGCAGCCAAGACCACAGGGGAACAGATACGCAGTATTTT.

This clone was seen only a few times. The chain couples TRBV5-5 to TRBJ1-5; D is ambiguous. The CDR3 contains 14 residues. The germline V gene encodes CDR1 SGHKS and CDR2 YYEKEE (reference sequence). Trimming took off 7 bases at V and 4 bases at J, with 15 bases between the two ends. The chain's CDR3 is CASYPLGGNQPQHF. The CDR3, as DNA: TGTGCCAGCTACCCTTTGGGAGGAAATCAGCCCCAGCATTTT.

The chain recombines TRBV6-5 with TRBJ1-2; tentative D call: TRBD1 (6 bases). From germline, CDR1 is MNHEY and CDR2 SVGAGI. The length of the CDR3 is 12 residues. V was shortened by 6 bases and J by 4 bases, with 9 bases between the two germline ends. In DNA, the CDR3 is TGTGCCAGCAGCCCACAGGGCTATGGCTACACCTTC. It is translated as CASSPQGYGYTF.

Turning to this clone: Other DNA variants within this sample encode the same CDR3. V gene TRBV7-9 combines with J gene TRBJ1-1, with no clear D. The ends were cut back, 1 base at V and 1 base at J, with 7 bases in the middle. This CDR3 has 14 amino acids. CDR1 is SEHNR and CDR2 is FQNEAQ in the germline V gene (reference sequence). The chain's CDR3 is CASSLDGGNTEAFF. The DNA for the CDR3 is TGTGCCAGCAGCTTAGACGGAGGGAACACTGAAGCTTTCTTT. Looking up the rest from reference TRBV7-9 and TRBJ1-1 gives the full variable domain: DTGVSQNPRHKITKRGQNVTFRCDPISEHNRLYWYRQTLGQGPEFLTYFQNEAQLEKSRLLSDRFSAERPKGSFSTLEIQRTEQGDSAMYLCASSLDGGNTEAFFGQGTRLTVV.

The chain employs TRBV7-2 and TRBJ2-7; 9 bases are a match to TRBD1. Trimming at V came to 5 bases and at J to 6 bases, leaving 11 bases not matched to a gene. The germline V gene encodes CDR1 SGHTA and CDR2 FQGNSA. This CDR3 is 15 amino acids long. The CDR3 sequence: CASSPEGTGRFEQYF. The CDR3 DNA sequence: TGTGCCAGCAGCCCGGAGGGGACAGGGAGATTCGAGCAGTACTTC.

This clone has more than one count but fewer than ten. The chain is built from TRBV25-1 and TRBJ2-5, with TRBD2 matching 12 bases. CDR3 length equals 13 residues. The V gene end was trimmed by 8 bases and the J gene end by 5 bases; junction bases not matched to a gene: 3. Germline V gene lookup returns CDR1 MGHDK and CDR2 SYGVNS. The CDR3 here is CASLAGGPETQYF. The CDR3 nucleotides read TGTGCCAGCCTAGCGGGGGGGCCGGAGACCCAGTACTTC. Complete variable domain (other parts from reference TRBV25-1 and TRBJ2-5): EADIYQTPRYLVIGTGKKITLECSQTMGHDKMYWYQQDPGMELHLIHYSYGVNSTEKGDLSSESTVSRIRTEHFPLTLESARPSHTSQYLCASLAGGPETQYFGPGTRLLVL.

V is TRBV9 and J is TRBJ2-3; maybe TRBD1 (6 bases). The V and J ends lost 0 bases and 11 bases respectively, with 10 bases between them. The CDR3 has 12 residues. CDR1 is SGDLS, CDR2 YYNGEE, per germline. The CDR3 protein is CASSVGGQGQYF. CDR3 sequence (DNA): TGTGCCAGCAGCGTAGGGGGGCAGGGGCAGTATTTT. The full variable domain, completed using reference TRBV9 and TRBJ2-3, is DSGVTQTPKHLITATGQRVTLRCSPRSGDLSVYWYQQSLDQGLQFLIQYYNGEERAKGNILERFSAQQFPDLHSELNLSSLELGDSALYFCASSVGGQGQYFGPGTRLTVL.

V and J are TRBV3-1 (or the pseudogene TRBV3-2) and TRBJ1-2; TRBD1 might be the D (5 bases). V shed 2 bases and J shed 4 bases, with 20 bases lying between them. Germline assignment: CDR1 LGHDT and CDR2 YNNKEL (reference sequence). The CDR3 has 17 residues. CDR3 DNA: TGTGCCAGCAGCCAACCGAACAGAATATGCGGGGCCTATGGCTACACCTTC. This encodes CASSQPNRICGAYGYTF.

The chain links TRBV4-1 to TRBJ2-7, with 10 bases that match TRBD2. The germline V gene encodes CDR1 MGHRA and CDR2 YSYEKL. The ends lost 3 bases at V and 3 bases at J; junction bases unmatched: 5. The CDR3 runs to 15 residues. This CDR3 reads CASSHPGLANYEQYF. CDR3 DNA sequence: TGCGCCAGCAGCCACCCGGGACTAGCGAACTACGAGCAGTACTTC.

V gene TRBV30 combines with J gene TRBJ2-7, with 7 bases matching TRBD1. Germline V CDR1 and CDR2: GTSNPN, SVGIG (reference sequence). The CDR3 is 17 amino acids. With V trimmed by 0 bases and J by 0 bases, 11 bases remained unmatched. In DNA, the CDR3 is TGTGCCTGGAGTGTCCAGTACCTTGGGGACAGCTCCTACGAGCAGTACTTC. Its translation: CAWSVQYLGDSSYEQYF.

The genes are TRBV5-1 and TRBJ2-3; D gene unclear. Germline CDR1 reads SGHRS; CDR2 reads YFSETQ. The CDR3 runs 12 residues. Trimming removed 0 bases at V and 6 bases at J, with 5 bases between. CDR3 bases: TGCGCCAGCAGCTTGGATCTGGATACGCAGTATTTT. Residues: CASSLDLDTQYF.

The chain links TRBV6-5 to TRBJ2-2, with a possible D match to TRBD2 (5 bases). Germline CDR1 is MNHEY and CDR2 is SVGAGI. The CDR3 spans 14 residues. Trimming removed 8 bases at V and 2 bases at J, with 12 bases between. This CDR3 is CASARGRNTGELFF. In DNA, the CDR3 is TGTGCCAGCGCCCGGGGAAGAAACACCGGGGAGCTGTTTTTT.

The gene calls are TRBV19 and TRBJ2-7, with D tentatively TRBD2 (5 bases). Deletions cut 9 bases from V and 12 bases from J, with 24 bases between. The CDR3 runs to 13 residues. The germline CDR1 and CDR2 sequences are LNHDA and SQIVND (reference sequence). The CDR3 nucleotides read TGTGCCAGCAGCGGACCGCACGAGTTTGGAGTGTACTTC. The encoded protein is CASSGPHEFGVYF.

This clone showed up just once. V is TRBV29-1 and J is TRBJ2-1; 14 positions agree with TRBD2. Germline V gene lookup returns CDR1 SQVTM and CDR2 ANQGSEA. CDR3 length: 16 residues. After removal of 6 bases from V and 6 bases from J, the junction contained 10 bases not matched to a gene. CDR3 in amino acids: CSVSGTSGRRSNEQFF. The CDR3 bases are TGCAGCGTCTCCGGGACTAGCGGGAGACGAAGCAATGAGCAGTTCTTC.

The V call is TRBV6-1, the J call TRBJ2-4, with 9 positions matching TRBD2. This CDR3 spans 13 amino acids. Germline CDR1 and CDR2: MNHNS and SASEGT. With V trimmed by 4 bases and J by 6 bases, 1 base remained unmatched. CDR3 bases: TGTGCCAGCAGTGTAGCGGGAGTAAACATTCAGTACTTC. It specifies CASSVAGVNIQYF.

J is TRBJ1-2 and V is TRBV19; possibly TRBD1 for D (5 bases). V dropped 0 bases and J dropped 0 bases, with 11 bases sitting between them. Germline V gene lookup returns CDR1 LNHDA and CDR2 SQIVND (reference sequence). The CDR3 runs 16 residues. In nucleotides, the CDR3 is TGTGCCAGTAGTATAGATCGGGGGTTGTCTAACTATGGCTACACCTTC. It is translated as CASSIDRGLSNYGYTF.

The chain carries TRBV7-2 and TRBJ2-1, with D possibly being TRBD2 (5 bases). From germline, CDR1 is SGHTA and CDR2 FQGNSA. This CDR3 contains 16 residues. The V end was cut by 0 bases, the J end by 3 bases, with 12 bases between. The CDR3 spells CASSLAPSGVYNEQFF. Here the CDR3 DNA reads TGTGCCAGCAGCTTAGCCCCCAGCGGAGTCTACAATGAGCAGTTCTTC.

The chain is built from TRBV6-5 and TRBJ2-7; D gene unclear. Trimming cost V 5 bases and J 7 bases, with 18 bases left between them. The CDR3 runs 14 residues. CDR1 MNHEY and CDR2 SVGAGI come from the germline V gene. The CDR3 region has the DNA TGTGCCAGCAGTCCACCTCCGGGTAATTTAGAGCAGTACTTC. Its translation: CASSPPPGNLEQYF.

The CDR3 loop reads CASSIGRIEAFF. The CDR3 nucleotides are TGTGCCAGTAGTATTGGGCGTATTGAAGCTTTCTTT. This chain links TRBV19 with TRBJ1-1; the D is unclear. CDR1 LNHDA and CDR2 SQIVND come from the germline V gene (reference sequence). V shed 3 bases and J shed 7 bases, with 9 bases lying between them. The CDR3 runs 12 residues.

The chain recombines TRBV30 with TRBJ1-5; TRBD1 matches at 9 bases. With V trimmed by 2 bases and J by 4 bases, 9 bases remained unmatched. Germline-derived CDR1 and CDR2 are GTSNPN and SVGIG (reference sequence). CDR3 length: 16 residues. The CDR3 loop reads CAWSHFVGQGNQPQHF. In nucleotides, the CDR3 is TGTGCCTGGAGTCATTTCGTGGGACAGGGTAATCAGCCCCAGCATTTT.

The chain recombines TRBV6-5 with TRBJ2-3, with TRBD2 identical over 7 bases. Germline CDR1 reads MNHEY; CDR2 reads SVGAGI. J lost 3 bases, V lost 0 bases, and 3 bases had no gene match. This CDR3 spans 15 amino acids. For the CDR3, the DNA is TGTGCCAGCAGTTACTCGGGGGGGTGGACAGATACGCAGTATTTT. This encodes CASSYSGGWTDTQYF.